This T cell receptor beta chain was identified in a study of CD8 T cells in ankylosing spondylitis. Study outcomes and limitations: Made up of several highly homologous variants, a TCR beta motif appeared characteristic of ankylosing spondylitis blood.

Each TCR beta library was made by quantitative 5'-RACE that incorporated molecular barcodes. TCRdb called the 5' RACE reads again in MiXCR, with one record for every CDR3 protein. The data show 700,000 to 1,000,000 distinct CDR3 sequences, approximately 10% seen once. On this clonotype itself: No antigen is known for it.

Looked up from germline, CDR1 is MGHRA and CDR2 is YSYEKL. The V end was cut by 1 base, the J end by 1 base, with 13 bases between. The CDR3 has 16 residues. This chain joins TRBV4-1 and TRBJ1-1; maybe TRBD1 (5 bases). This receptor was taken from a male donor with ankylosing spondylitis. The specimen sequenced was blood, either unsorted or a sorted T cell fraction (not recorded which). CDR3 DNA sequence: TGCGCCAGCAGCCAAGGAGAAGGGGTTGCGAACACTGAAGCTTTCTTT. This gives the protein CASSQGEGVANTEAFF.